Following are 26 T cell receptor beta chains from one sample sequenced in a study of cytomegalovirus exposure and HLA in healthy donors. PCR was performed using 60 Vbeta and 13 Jbeta primers. Produced via immunoSEQ multiplex PCR; TCRdb's table is partial and in-frame only. The sample includes around 150,000 clones, about 80% of them seen just once. What was sequenced was PBMCs. These receptors all come from a middle-aged man in good health and CMV-seropositive.

The chain uses TRBV5-1 and TRBJ2-5; TRBD1 matches 11 bases. The DNA matches TRBJ2-7 better at its end, which makes the J call doubtful. Germline V gene sequence: CDR1 SGHRS, CDR2 YFSETQ. There are 16 residues in the CDR3. The CDR3 coding sequence is TGCGCCAGCAGCCTCGACCCGGGACAGGGGGTGTACGAGCAGTACTTC. Its translation: CASSLDPGQGVYEQYF.

The chain links TRBV30 to TRBJ2-3, with TRBD2 matching 8 bases. Germline V lookup: CDR1 GTSNPN, CDR2 SVGIG (reference sequence). Germline trimming cut 5 bases from V and 6 bases from J; bases unmatched to any gene: 16. The CDR3 has 16 amino acids. This CDR3 is CAWGPGLAGRGDTQYF. The DNA of the CDR3 is TGTGCCTGGGGGCCCGGGCTAGCGGGCAGAGGGGATACGCAGTATTTT.

This chain links TRBV2 with TRBJ1-6; D gene ambiguous. Germline CDR1 is SNHLY and CDR2 is FYNNEI. The CDR3 loop spans 14 amino acids. The V and J ends lost 6 bases and 10 bases respectively, with 16 bases between them. In DNA, the CDR3 is TGTGCCAGCAGCCCCCGGCGGGCTGAATCACCCCTCCACTTT. Translation gives CASSPRRAESPLHF.

V gene TRBV6-5 combines with J gene TRBJ1-1; weak D call: TRBD1 (5 bases). Germline-derived CDR1 and CDR2 are MNHEY and SVGAGI. This CDR3 comprises 15 residues. V lost 0 bases, J lost 4 bases, and 12 bases lay in between. CDR3 loop: CASSYSGGVGTEAFF. The DNA for the CDR3 is TGTGCCAGCAGTTACTCGGGAGGGGTGGGCACTGAAGCTTTCTTT.

This clone occurred once. This rearrangement joins TRBV18 to TRBJ2-7; TRBD2 is a possible D gene (6 bases). Trimming pared 5 bases from V and 6 bases from J, leaving 17 bases between. Germline values: CDR1 KGHSH, CDR2 LQKENI. CDR3 size: 14 residues. CDR3: CASSTPRGGSEQYF. The CDR3 coding sequence is TGTGCCAGCTCAACGCCAAGAGGAGGGTCCGAGCAGTACTTC.

The gene calls are TRBV6-1 and TRBJ1-2; D is uncertain. The CDR3 consists of 12 residues. Germline loops: CDR1 MNHNS, CDR2 SASEGT. V lost 3 bases, J lost 4 bases, and 6 bases lay in between. CDR3 protein: CASSDNSYGYTF. The CDR3 DNA reads TGTGCCAGCAGTGACAATTCCTATGGCTACACCTTC.

This chain links TRBV5-1 with TRBJ1-1; TRBD1 might be the D (6 bases). This CDR3 contains 15 residues. Germline values: CDR1 SGHRS, CDR2 YFSETQ. Trimming cost V 7 bases and J 2 bases, with 18 bases left between them. CDR3 coding DNA: TGCGCCAGCTCCCCTCAGGGGCCGGCAAACACTGAAGCTTTCTTT. Amino acids: CASSPQGPANTEAFF. Looking up the rest from reference TRBV5-1 and TRBJ1-1 gives the full variable domain: KAGVTQTPRYLIKTRGQQVTLSCSPISGHRSVSWYQQTPGQGLQFLFEYFSETQRNKGNFPGRFSGRQFSNSRSEMNVSTLELGDSALYLCASSPQGPANTEAFFGQGTRLTVV.

This clone has only a few counts. The chain recombines TRBV13 with TRBJ2-1, with 12 bases fitting TRBD2. Germline assignment: CDR1 PRHDT and CDR2 FYEKMQ (reference sequence). CDR3 length: 16 amino acids. V gave up 3 bases and J gave up 12 bases; unmatched junction bases: 12. CDR3 region: CASSFGLAGGPSAQFF. The CDR3, as DNA: TGTGCCAGCAGCTTTGGCCTAGCGGGGGGGCCTTCCGCGCAGTTCTTC.

The DNA of the CDR3 is TGTGCCAGCTCACTTGGGACAGGGAGCACAGATACGCAGTATTTT. This sequence encodes CASSLGTGSTDTQYF. J is TRBJ2-3 and V is TRBV18; 9 nucleotides line up with TRBD1. The V gene end was trimmed by 4 bases and the J gene end by 0 bases; junction bases not matched to a gene: 2. There are 15 residues in the CDR3. Germline V gives CDR1 KGHSH, CDR2 LQKENI.

This chain uses TRBV7-3 with TRBJ1-1; D not certain. CDR1 and CDR2 (germline): SGHTA, FQGTGA. Trimming shortened V by 5 bases and J by 4 bases, and 11 bases separated the two germline ends. This CDR3 spans 13 amino acids. This CDR3 is CASSPSSRTEAFF. CDR3 coding DNA: TGTGCCAGCAGCCCCTCGAGTCGCACTGAAGCTTTCTTT.

As concerns this clone: The sample contains more than one DNA sequence encoding this CDR3. The chain joins TRBV27 to TRBJ2-7; possibly TRBD2 for D (6 bases). CDR1 and CDR2 (germline): MNHEY, SMNVEV (reference sequence). V shed 3 bases and J shed 0 bases, with 9 bases lying between them. The CDR3 runs 14 residues. This chain's CDR3 is CASSFGGSSYEQYF. In DNA form, the CDR3 reads TGTGCCAGCAGTTTCGGGGGAAGCTCCTACGAGCAGTACTTC.

V gene TRBV7-9 combines with J gene TRBJ2-7; 9 positions match TRBD1. Germline trimming cut 4 bases from V and 6 bases from J; bases unmatched to any gene: 10. This CDR3 contains 15 residues. Germline CDR1 is SEHNR and CDR2 is FQNEAQ (reference sequence). The CDR3 sequence: CASSSTGTGIFEQYF. The DNA of the CDR3 is TGTGCCAGCAGCTCCACCGGGACAGGGATTTTCGAGCAGTACTTC.

The rearrangement links TRBV7-2 to TRBJ1-2; no reliable D call. Germline loops: CDR1 SGHTA, CDR2 FQGNSA. V was trimmed by 0 bases and J by 4 bases, leaving 6 bases between them. The CDR3 spans 13 residues. CDR3 amino acids: CASSLAVSYGYTF. Written as DNA, the CDR3 is TGTGCCAGCAGCTTAGCGGTCAGCTATGGCTACACCTTC.

This clone was observed a single time. The chain employs TRBV7-9 and TRBJ2-5, with 7 bases lining up with TRBD1. V trimming: 5 bases; J trimming: 2 bases; junction bases outside the gene matches: 5. The germline gives CDR1 SEHNR, CDR2 FQNEAQ (reference sequence). CDR3 length: 14 amino acids. CDR3 loop: CASSQGQMQETQYF. CDR3 bases: TGTGCCAGCAGCCAGGGACAGATGCAAGAGACCCAGTACTTC.

The chain recombines TRBV30 with TRBJ2-7; 7 nucleotides match TRBD2. The V gene's germline CDR1 is GTSNPN and CDR2 SVGIG (reference sequence). The CDR3 totals 11 residues. Trimming removed 6 bases from V and 3 bases from J; junction bases left unmatched: 2. The CDR3 sequence: CACSGGYEQYF. Written as DNA, the CDR3 is TGTGCCTGTTCGGGGGGCTACGAGCAGTACTTC. Combining the CDR3 with reference TRBV30 and TRBJ2-7 gives the whole variable domain SQTIHQWPATLVQPVGSPLSLECTVEGTSNPNLYWYRQAAGRGLQLLFYSVGIGQISSEVPQNLSASRPQDRQFILSSKKLLLSDSGFYLCACSGGYEQYFGPGTRLTVT.

This clone was seen once. V is TRBV5-4 and J is TRBJ2-5; D uncertain. Trimming left V 0 bases short and J 7 bases short, with 7 bases between. CDR1 SGHNT and CDR2 YYREEE come from the germline V gene (reference sequence). The CDR3 is made up of 12 amino acids. Here the CDR3 DNA reads TGTGCCAGCAGCTTGGAATCGGGGACCCAGTACTTC. It encodes CASSLESGTQYF.

This chain links TRBV28 with TRBJ1-5; 11 bases are a match to TRBD1. CDR1 is MDHEN, CDR2 SYDVKM, per germline. J was trimmed by 2 bases and V by 8 bases; bases with no gene match: 11. This CDR3 is 17 amino acids long. CDR3 loop: CASSGQGAIFGNQPQHF. CDR3 DNA: TGTGCCAGCTCCGGACAGGGGGCGATATTCGGCAATCAGCCCCAGCATTTT.

This chain joins TRBV19 and TRBJ2-3; 9 bases match TRBD1. The CDR3 contains 14 residues. V lost 4 bases to trimming and J lost 7 bases; unmatched junction nucleotides: 6. The V gene's germline CDR1 is LNHDA and CDR2 SQIVND (reference sequence). DNA for the CDR3: TGTGCCAGTAGTACGACAGGGGGGGGATATACGCAGTATTTT. As protein: CASSTTGGGYTQYF.

This clone was seen once. J is TRBJ1-4 and V is TRBV4-2, with 8 positions matching TRBD1. The CDR3 extends over 16 amino acids. J was trimmed by 0 bases and V by 5 bases; bases with no gene match: 5. CDR1 is LGHNA and CDR2 is YNFKEQ in the germline V gene. CDR3 in DNA: TGTGCCAGCAGCAGACAGGGGCGAACAACTAATGAAAAACTGTTTTTT. Translated: CASSRQGRTTNEKLFF.

The V and J genes are TRBV6-1 and TRBJ2-3; a possible D gene is TRBD1 (6 bases). V was shortened by 7 bases and J by 2 bases, with 13 bases between the two germline ends. Germline CDR1 MNHNS, CDR2 SASEGT. This CDR3 has 14 residues. The CDR3 DNA reads TGTGCCAGCATCCCCAGGGGTTCCACAGATACGCAGTATTTT. Its translation: CASIPRGSTDTQYF.

This clone has just a few counts. This rearrangement joins TRBV14 to TRBJ1-1, with no clear D. The germline V gene has CDR1 SGHDN and CDR2 FVKESK. V gave up 4 bases and J gave up 1 base, with 7 bases separating them. The CDR3 contains 13 residues. CDR3 loop: CASSREENTEAFF. As DNA, the CDR3 is TGTGCCAGCAGCCGCGAGGAGAACACTGAAGCTTTCTTT.

CDR3 DNA sequence: TGTGCCAGCAGAACCGGGACAGGGTCCTACGAGCAGTACTTC. Protein product: CASRTGTGSYEQYF. The gene calls are TRBV6-1 and TRBJ2-7; 9 positions match TRBD1. From germline, CDR1 is MNHNS and CDR2 SASEGT. Trimming cost V 6 bases and J 1 base; bases outside gene matches: 4. This CDR3 comprises 14 residues.

The chain couples TRBV5-1 to TRBJ2-7, with 7 bases lining up with TRBD2. Germline CDR1 and CDR2: SGHRS and YFSETQ. V was clipped by 4 bases and J by 3 bases; unmatched bases: 10. This CDR3 contains 15 residues. The CDR3: CASSRLDSGLYEQYF. The CDR3 nucleotides are TGCGCCAGCAGCCGGTTGGATAGCGGGCTCTACGAGCAGTACTTC.

The rearrangement links TRBV4-3 to TRBJ2-5, with TRBD2 matching over 8 bases. The trim removed 3 bases at V and 5 bases at J, leaving 8 bases unmatched. CDR1 and CDR2 from the germline V gene are LGHNA and YSLEER. The CDR3 spans 15 residues. As DNA, the CDR3 is TGCGCCAGCAGCCACGGTTCGGGGGGGTCGGAGACCCAGTACTTC. Translating it yields CASSHGSGGSETQYF.

In this sample, this clone turned up a few times. The genes are TRBV10-2 and TRBJ2-1, with a weak D call TRBD2 (5 bases). V was clipped by 8 bases and J by 0 bases, with 8 bases between them. The germline V gene has CDR1 WSHSY and CDR2 SAAADI. The CDR3 is 13 amino acids. CDR3 nucleotides: TGCGCCAGCGGGAGTAGCTCCTACAATGAGCAGTTCTTC. As protein: CASGSSSYNEQFF.

The chain uses TRBV5-1 and TRBJ1-1; TRBD1 matches 9 bases. CDR1 and CDR2 from the germline V gene are SGHRS and YFSETQ. V lost 4 bases and J lost 2; bases outside the gene matches: 6. The CDR3 extends over 15 amino acids. The CDR3 DNA follows: TGCGCCAGCAGCGCAGTGACAGGGGGAAACACTGAAGCTTTCTTT. Its translation: CASSAVTGGNTEAFF.